A selection of T cell receptor beta chains follows, all from one sample in a study of OX40 agonist ivuxolimab in advanced cancers. TCRdb's table, derived via immunoSEQ multiplex PCR, lists solely in-frame clones and lacks some. Of 35,000 to 40,000 clones in the sample, roughly four fifths were seen once. Sequenced material: CD4+ or CD8+ T cells sorted from blood, taken in a trial of the OX40 agonist ivuxolimab. The source of these receptors is an adult with an advanced solid tumor such as melanoma, head and neck, liver or kidney cancer. Each CDR3 is given with its conserved first and last residue. A D gene is named only where the DNA matches it firmly. Not every row has a clone size; where given, it reads once, few, many or a size class.

>.|TRBV18|13|.|TRBJ1-2
CASSPSGADGYTF
TGTGCCAGCTCACCCAGTGGGGCGGATGGCTACACCTTC
>.|TRBV9|14|.|TRBJ2-1
CASSPRTAYNEQFF
TGTGCCAGCAGCCCTCGGACAGCCTATAATGAGCAGTTCTTC
>once|TRBV5-4|14|.|TRBJ2-2
CASSLDQNTGELFF
TGTGCCAGCAGCTTGGACCAGAACACCGGGGAGCTGTTTTTT
>.|TRBV29-1|12|.|TRBJ2-7
CSVVKSSYEQYF
TGCAGCGTTGTAAAGAGCTCCTACGAGCAGTACTTC
>.|TRBV2|14|.|TRBJ2-7
CASSQGGQLYEQYF
TGTGCCAGCAGCCAAGGGGGACAACTCTACGAGCAGTACTTC
>.|TRBV29-1|16|.|TRBJ2-6
CSVEVDLHSGANVLTF
TGCAGCGTCGAAGTGGATTTACACTCTGGGGCCAACGTCCTGACTTTC
>.|TRBV7-6|14|.|TRBJ1-5
CASSGEGPNQPQHF
TGTGCCAGCAGCGGAGAGGGACCCAATCAGCCCCAGCATTTT
>.|TRBV7-6|15|TRBD1|TRBJ2-3
CASSGRQGGTDTQYF
TGTGCCAGCAGCGGGCGACAGGGCGGGACAGATACGCAGTATTTT
>.|TRBV15|13|.|TRBJ2-3
CATSQGITDTQYF
TGTGCCACCAGCCAGGGAATCACAGATACGCAGTATTTT
>.|TRBV5-1|14|.|TRBJ2-1
CASSFLGEDNEQFF
TGCGCCAGCAGCTTTTTAGGCGAAGACAATGAGCAGTTCTTC
>once|TRBV9|13|TRBD2|TRBJ2-3
CASRAGAGDTQYF
TGTGCCAGCCGAGCGGGGGCAGGGGATACGCAGTATTTT
>few|TRBV7-9|14|.|TRBJ2-3
CASSLVGSADTQYF
TGTGCCAGCAGCTTAGTCGGGAGCGCAGATACGCAGTATTTT
>once|TRBV5-1|16|.|TRBJ1-2
CASSLEGDPNLYGYTF
TGCGCCAGCAGCTTGGAGGGTGATCCGAATCTCTATGGCTACACCTTC
>.|TRBV7-2|14|.|TRBJ1-3
CASSLGSSGNTIYF
TGTGCCAGCAGCTTGGGTAGCTCTGGAAACACCATATATTTT
>.|TRBV18|13|.|TRBJ2-5
CASSLRAQETQYF
TGTGCCAGCTCGCTCAGGGCCCAAGAGACCCAGTACTTC
>.|TRBV2|15|.|TRBJ2-2
CASSENTDNTGELFF
TGTGCCAGCAGTGAGAATACAGATAACACCGGGGAGCTGTTTTTT
>once|TRBV11-2|15|.|TRBJ2-2
CASSLGQALTGELFF
TGTGCCAGCAGCTTAGGGCAGGCCCTCACCGGGGAGCTGTTTTTT
>.|TRBV14|14|.|TRBJ2-5
CASSQVNGPETQYF
TGTGCCAGCAGCCAAGTTAACGGTCCAGAGACCCAGTACTTC
>.|TRBV7-9|12|.|TRBJ2-1
CASSLVPNEQFF
TGTGCCAGCAGCTTAGTTCCGAATGAGCAGTTCTTC
>.|TRBV14|19|.|TRBJ2-2
CASSQGDANELGGTGELFF
TGTGCCAGCAGCCAAGGGGACGCGAACGAATTGGGGGGTACCGGGGAGCTGTTTTTT
>few|TRBV15|13|.|TRBJ2-1
CATSRDRFGEQFF
TGTGCCACCAGCAGAGATCGGTTCGGGGAGCAGTTCTTC
>.|TRBV7-9|15|.|TRBJ2-2
CASIYSSGVSGELFF
TGTGCCAGCATCTATAGTTCAGGAGTGTCCGGGGAGCTGTTTTTT